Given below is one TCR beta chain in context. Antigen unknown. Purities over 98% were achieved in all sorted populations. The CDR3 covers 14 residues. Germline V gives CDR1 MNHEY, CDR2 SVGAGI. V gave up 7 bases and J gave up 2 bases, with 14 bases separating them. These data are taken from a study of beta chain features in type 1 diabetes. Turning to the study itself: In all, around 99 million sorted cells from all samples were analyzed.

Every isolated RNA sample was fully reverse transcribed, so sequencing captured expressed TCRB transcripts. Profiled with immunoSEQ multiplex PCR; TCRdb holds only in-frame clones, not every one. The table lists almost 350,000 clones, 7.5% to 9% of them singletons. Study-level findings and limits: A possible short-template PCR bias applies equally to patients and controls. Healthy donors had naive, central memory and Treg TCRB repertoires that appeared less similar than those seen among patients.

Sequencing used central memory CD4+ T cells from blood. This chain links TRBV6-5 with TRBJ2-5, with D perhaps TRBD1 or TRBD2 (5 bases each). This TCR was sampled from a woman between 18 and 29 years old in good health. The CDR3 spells CASKPGPFQETQYF. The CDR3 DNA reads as TGTGCCAGCAAACCGGGACCATTTCAAGAGACCCAGTACTTC.